Presented here are 32 T cell receptor beta chains from one specimen sequenced in a study of T-cell reconstitution after alpha-beta-depleted transplantation in children. The authors prepared the TCRbeta library with unique molecular identifiers. TCRdb re-derived calls from the PCR reads in MiXCR, one entry per CDR3 protein. The repertoire holds about 350,000 distinct CDR3 sequences, with about 16% as singletons. Material: PBMCs, mostly from graft donor cells, obtained 360 days after TCRalphabeta/CD19-depleted stem cell transplant. Receptor source: a male patient aged 2 to 9 who had a stem cell transplant for acute lymphoblastic leukemia, so the T cells may come from the graft donor.

This clonotype was picked up many times. The chain joins TRBV10-3 to TRBJ2-5; 8 nucleotides align to TRBD1. This CDR3 comprises 15 residues. The ends lost 4 bases at V and 5 bases at J; junction bases unmatched: 9. Germline V gives CDR1 ENHRY, CDR2 SYGVKD. The CDR3 nucleotides read TGTGCCATCAGTGCCCTCTCGACAGGGGTGGAGACCCAGTACTTC. It encodes CAISALSTGVETQYF.

This clonotype was recorded at least ten times. This chain links TRBV5-1 with TRBJ2-2; 11 bases match TRBD2. Germline V lookup: CDR1 SGHRS, CDR2 YFSETQ. This CDR3 comprises 14 residues. The junction had 7 bases not matched to a gene; V was cut back by 4 bases and J by 11 bases. CDR3 sequence: CASSPTSGSRELFF. In nucleotides, the CDR3 is TGCGCCAGCAGCCCCACTAGCGGGAGTAGAGAGCTGTTTTTT.

The rearrangement joins TRBV20-1 to TRBJ1-5; D uncertain. Per germline, CDR1 DFQATT and CDR2 SNEGSKA (reference sequence). The CDR3 is made up of 15 amino acids. The V and J ends lost 2 bases and 2 bases respectively, with 13 bases between them. The DNA for the CDR3 is TGCAGTGCTAGATCAGGACGCGAGGGCAATCAGCCCCAGCATTTT. Encoded protein: CSARSGREGNQPQHF.

This clonotype was counted many times. The V and J genes are TRBV6-2 or TRBV6-3 and TRBJ1-1; D unresolved. Germline loops: CDR1 MNHEY, CDR2 SVGEGT. V lost 2 bases, J lost 8 bases, and 9 bases lay in between. The CDR3 contains 12 residues. Written as DNA, the CDR3 is TGTGCCAGCAGTTACGCAGGAGCCGAAGCTTTCTTT. This encodes CASSYAGAEAFF.

The chain recombines TRBV9 with TRBJ1-1; TRBD1 is a possible D gene (5 bases). Trimming took off 4 bases at V and 1 base at J, with 14 bases between the two ends. This CDR3 region has 15 residues. The germline V gene encodes CDR1 SGDLS and CDR2 YYNGEE. The CDR3 sequence: CASSLMSGGNTEAFF. CDR3 bases: TGTGCCAGCAGCCTCATGTCGGGGGGGAACACTGAAGCTTTCTTT. The full variable domain, in which reference TRBV9 and TRBJ1-1 provide the parts outside the CDR3, is DSGVTQTPKHLITATGQRVTLRCSPRSGDLSVYWYQQSLDQGLQFLIQYYNGEERAKGNILERFSAQQFPDLHSELNLSSLELGDSALYFCASSLMSGGNTEAFFGQGTRLTVV.

The J gene is TRBJ1-1, the V gene TRBV30; D not resolved. The CDR3 is made up of 12 amino acids. The germline V and J ends were trimmed by 0 bases and 3 bases, with 5 bases remaining between them. Germline-derived CDR1 and CDR2 are GTSNPN and SVGIG (reference sequence). The CDR3 is CAWSVWDTEAFF. CDR3 in DNA: TGTGCCTGGAGTGTATGGGACACTGAAGCTTTCTTT.

The chain carries TRBV7-3 and TRBJ1-2; D is perhaps TRBD1 (5 bases). V gave up 2 bases and J gave up 8 bases, with 18 bases separating them. CDR3 size: 15 residues. The germline gives CDR1 SGHTA, CDR2 FQGTGA. The CDR3 here is CASSLGFGGVRGYTF. CDR3 DNA sequence: TGTGCCAGCAGCTTAGGTTTCGGGGGAGTTCGAGGCTACACCTTC.

Here the CDR3 DNA reads TGCAGTGCTAGCGTACCAGTAACTTCGACTAGCAGCATTCAGTACTTC. It codes for CSASVPVTSTSSIQYF. The chain is built from TRBV20-1 and TRBJ2-4, with 7 bases lining up with TRBD2. Germline assignment: CDR1 DFQATT and CDR2 SNEGSKA (reference sequence). Trimming took 3 bases from V and 9 from J; bases not matched to a gene: 17. CDR3 length equals 16 residues.

This clonotype has just one count. The chain uses TRBV4-1 and TRBJ2-3; perhaps D is TRBD1 or TRBD2 (5 bases each). The V end was cut by 1 base, the J end by 8 bases, with 16 bases between. The CDR3 runs 15 residues. Germline-derived CDR1 and CDR2 are MGHRA and YSYEKL. CDR3 residues: CASSQGDELGRTQYF. The CDR3 region has the DNA TGCGCCAGCAGCCAAGGGGACGAGCTAGGGCGTACGCAGTATTTT.

The rearrangement uses TRBV24-1 and TRBJ2-1; the match to TRBD2 covers 8 bases. This CDR3 is 16 amino acids long. V shed 9 bases and J 5 bases; nucleotides not matched to a gene: 14. Germline CDR1 KGHDR, CDR2 SFDVKD. The CDR3 here is CATLDQTSGGHNEQFF. CDR3 sequence (DNA): TGTGCCACCCTCGACCAAACTAGCGGTGGTCACAATGAGCAGTTCTTC.

The chain employs TRBV12-5 and TRBJ2-2; D gene uncertain. The CDR3 spans 12 residues. Trimming shortened V by 0 bases and J by 8 bases, and 4 bases separated the two germline ends. Germline V gene lookup returns CDR1 LGHNT and CDR2 FRNRAP. The CDR3 loop is CASGLVFGELFF. The CDR3 DNA reads as TGTGCTAGTGGTTTGGTATTTGGGGAGCTGTTTTTT.

This clonotype showed up just a few times. The chain links TRBV12-3 or TRBV12-4 to TRBJ1-6; 10 bases map to TRBD1. CDR3 length: 15 amino acids. V lost 3 bases and J lost 7; bases outside the gene matches: 3. CDR3 residues: CASSLRGQGNSPLHF. The DNA of the CDR3 is TGTGCCAGCAGTTTGAGGGGACAGGGGAATTCACCCCTCCACTTT.

This clonotype has just a few counts. The chain links TRBV4-3 to TRBJ2-5, with 8 bases identical to TRBD1. Trimming removed 5 bases from V and 5 bases from J; junction bases left unmatched: 10. Germline CDR1 reads LGHNA; CDR2 reads YSLEER. The CDR3 is 15 residues long. This chain's CDR3 is CASSKHRDRWETQYF. CDR3 DNA sequence: TGCGCCAGCAGCAAGCACCGGGACAGGTGGGAGACCCAGTACTTC.

This clonotype occurred many times. The chain joins TRBV29-1 to TRBJ2-5; TRBD1 is a possible D gene (7 bases). Germline V gene lookup returns CDR1 SQVTM and CDR2 ANQGSEA. CDR3 length equals 14 residues. Trimming cost V 6 bases and J 5 bases, with 19 bases left between them. CDR3 bases: TGCAGCGTCCCGGAGGGGGCATGGGGGGAGACCCAGTACTTC. It translates to CSVPEGAWGETQYF.

V and J are TRBV5-8 and TRBJ1-4; weak D call: TRBD1 (5 bases). Trimming stripped 4 bases from V and 2 bases from J, with 18 bases between. This CDR3 has 17 amino acids. Germline lookup yields CDR1 SGHTS and CDR2 YDEGEE. The CDR3 sequence is CASSPGRGVLTNEKLFF. DNA of the CDR3: TGTGCCAGCAGCCCAGGACGGGGCGTCTTGACTAATGAAAAACTGTTTTTT.

The chain employs TRBV7-2 and TRBJ2-1; D ambiguous. Trimming left V 5 bases short and J 4 bases short, with 9 bases between. The germline CDR1 and CDR2 sequences are SGHTA and FQGNSA. The CDR3 extends over 13 amino acids. CDR3 bases: TGTGCCAGCAGCCTTTGGGTTTACAATGAGCAGTTCTTC. It is translated as CASSLWVYNEQFF.

This clonotype has just a few counts. This sequence joins TRBV28 and TRBJ2-4; TRBD2 agrees at 11 bases. CDR1 MDHEN and CDR2 SYDVKM come from the germline V gene. V was pared by 5 bases and J by 6 bases, with 3 bases of the junction left unmatched. The CDR3 covers 14 residues. In DNA, the CDR3 is TGTGCCAGCAGTCCCGGACTAGCGGGAAACATTCAGTACTTC. It encodes CASSPGLAGNIQYF.

This clonotype was detected ten times or more. The chain links TRBV24-1 to TRBJ2-1, with unresolved D. Germline assignment: CDR1 KGHDR and CDR2 SFDVKD. This CDR3 contains 12 residues. V lost 8 bases and J 6 bases, leaving 10 bases between the germline ends. The CDR3 bases are TGTGCCACCAAGTCCCAGCTCAATGAGCAGTTCTTC. Protein sequence: CATKSQLNEQFF.

The chain employs TRBV20-1 and TRBJ2-1, with TRBD2 matching over 7 bases. The CDR3 spans 16 residues. Germline V gene sequence: CDR1 DFQATT, CDR2 SNEGSKA (reference sequence). The DNA of the CDR3 is TGCAGCGCCCGGGACTACCGTCTGAGCTCCTACAATGAGCAGTTCTTC. This codes for CSARDYRLSSYNEQFF.

The chain employs TRBV6-5 and TRBJ2-2, with D maybe TRBD1 (6 bases). The V end was cut by 4 bases, the J end by 7 bases, with 16 bases between. The CDR3 contains 15 residues. The germline gives CDR1 MNHEY, CDR2 SVGAGI. Here the CDR3 reads CASSFLDSPGGELFF. The DNA for the CDR3 is TGTGCCAGCAGTTTCCTGGACAGTCCAGGCGGGGAGCTGTTTTTT.

V and J are TRBV20-1 and TRBJ2-1; no definite D call. The CDR3 covers 11 residues. V dropped 6 bases and J dropped 7 bases, with 10 bases sitting between them. CDR1 is DFQATT and CDR2 is SNEGSKA in the germline V gene (reference sequence). CDR3 nucleotide sequence: TGCAGTGCATCAACACCTAATGAGCAGTTCTTC. Translated: CSASTPNEQFF.

This clonotype came up many times. The chain combines TRBV30 with TRBJ2-2, with a weak D call TRBD2 (6 bases). Germline-derived CDR1 and CDR2 are GTSNPN and SVGIG (reference sequence). This CDR3 is 14 amino acids long. The V gene lost 0 bases and the J gene lost 6 bases, with 11 bases spanning the gap. CDR3 in DNA: TGTGCCTGGAGTGTACGTCTAGCGCCCGGGGAGCTGTTTTTT. Encoded protein: CAWSVRLAPGELFF.

The chain has TRBV20-1 and TRBJ2-7, with D hard to call. Germline values: CDR1 DFQATT, CDR2 SNEGSKA (reference sequence). Trimming removed 3 bases at V and 3 bases at J, with 12 bases between. The CDR3 is made up of 13 amino acids. DNA for the CDR3: TGCAGTGCTAGTAACGGGCCCAGCTACGAGCAGTACTTC. Translating it yields CSASNGPSYEQYF.

This clonotype showed up just a few times. The rearrangement joins TRBV18 to TRBJ2-5, with 9 bases identical to TRBD2. The V and J ends lost 3 bases and 2 bases, in that order; junction bases with no gene match: 4. CDR3 length: 15 residues. Germline V gene data show CDR1 as KGHSH and CDR2 as LQKENI. Here the CDR3 reads CASSPRLAVQETQYF. The CDR3 DNA reads as TGTGCCAGCTCACCGAGACTAGCGGTGCAAGAGACCCAGTACTTC.

There are many counts of this clonotype. V and J are TRBV29-1 and TRBJ2-1; D perhaps matches TRBD2 (6 bases). The germline gives CDR1 SQVTM, CDR2 ANQGSEA. The length of the CDR3 is 16 residues. Trimming removed 5 bases at V and 8 bases at J, with 25 bases between. CDR3 in amino acids: CSVNLFSGQGGDEQFF. The CDR3 DNA reads TGCAGCGTTAACCTGTTCTCAGGGCAGGGAGGCGATGAGCAGTTCTTC.

The table lists this clonotype with many counts. The chain uses TRBV28 and TRBJ2-2; 10 bases line up with TRBD2. Germline V gene sequence: CDR1 MDHEN, CDR2 SYDVKM. The trim removed 5 bases at V and 7 bases at J, leaving 4 bases unmatched. CDR3 length equals 14 residues. CDR3 in amino acids: CASSPLAGDGELFF. The CDR3 coding sequence is TGTGCCAGCAGTCCTCTAGCGGGAGACGGGGAGCTGTTTTTT.

The chain has TRBV14 and TRBJ2-2; no definite D call. V was cut by 1 base and J by 2 bases, with 8 bases left in between. CDR1 and CDR2 from the germline V gene are SGHDN and FVKESK. CDR3 length equals 15 residues. CDR3 bases: TGTGCCAGCAGCCAAGGATACCGAAACACCGGGGAGCTGTTTTTT. Translation: CASSQGYRNTGELFF.

There are a few counts of this clonotype. This rearrangement joins TRBV11-1 to TRBJ2-1; a weak D match, TRBD2 (6 bases). The germline V gene has CDR1 SGHAT and CDR2 FQDESV (reference sequence). The CDR3 loop spans 19 amino acids. V lost 4 bases, J lost 0 bases, and 22 bases lay in between. This CDR3 is CASSSYYGRLESSYNEQFF. The CDR3, as DNA: TGTGCCAGCAGCTCTTATTATGGCAGACTAGAGAGCTCCTACAATGAGCAGTTCTTC.

Many counts were recorded for this clonotype. This chain connects TRBV10-3 to TRBJ2-5; no clear D gene. V lost 4 bases, J lost 2 bases, and 2 bases lay in between. There are 11 residues in the CDR3. Germline CDR1 ENHRY, CDR2 SYGVKD. CDR3 region: CAISGQETQYF. CDR3 DNA sequence: TGTGCCATCAGTGGGCAAGAGACCCAGTACTTC.

V and J are TRBV5-1 and TRBJ2-7, with 8 bases that match TRBD2. The length of the CDR3 is 19 residues. V lost 3 bases and J lost 0; bases outside the gene matches: 17. CDR1 is SGHRS and CDR2 is YFSETQ in the germline V gene. The CDR3 nucleotides are TGCGCCAGCAGCTCACGTCCGGGACTAGGGGGTTACTACTCCTACGAGCAGTACTTC. It specifies CASSSRPGLGGYYSYEQYF. Full variable domain (rest looked up from reference TRBV5-1 and TRBJ2-7): KAGVTQTPRYLIKTRGQQVTLSCSPISGHRSVSWYQQTPGQGLQFLFEYFSETQRNKGNFPGRFSGRQFSNSRSEMNVSTLELGDSALYLCASSSRPGLGGYYSYEQYFGPGTRLTVT.

This clonotype was detected many times. This chain uses TRBV6-5 with TRBJ2-7, with 9 bases fitting TRBD2. With V trimmed by 7 bases and J by 1 base, 11 bases remained unmatched. The CDR3 totals 16 residues. Germline lookup yields CDR1 MNHEY and CDR2 SVGAGI. The CDR3 DNA reads TGTGCCAGCAAGTTGGGTGGACTAGCGCAATCCTACGAGCAGTACTTC. Protein product: CASKLGGLAQSYEQYF.

Regarding this clonotype: The junction does not match germline at one end; this may be a read error. The chain uses TRBV15 and TRBJ2-1; TRBD1 agrees at 7 bases. Germline CDR1 reads LNHNV; CDR2 reads YYDKDF (reference sequence). The CDR3 contains 17 residues. Here the CDR3 DNA reads TGTGCTACCAGCAGGGGGACCAGGGTTCCCGGAGGAAATGAGCAGTTCTTC. It translates to CATSRGTRVPGGNEQFF.